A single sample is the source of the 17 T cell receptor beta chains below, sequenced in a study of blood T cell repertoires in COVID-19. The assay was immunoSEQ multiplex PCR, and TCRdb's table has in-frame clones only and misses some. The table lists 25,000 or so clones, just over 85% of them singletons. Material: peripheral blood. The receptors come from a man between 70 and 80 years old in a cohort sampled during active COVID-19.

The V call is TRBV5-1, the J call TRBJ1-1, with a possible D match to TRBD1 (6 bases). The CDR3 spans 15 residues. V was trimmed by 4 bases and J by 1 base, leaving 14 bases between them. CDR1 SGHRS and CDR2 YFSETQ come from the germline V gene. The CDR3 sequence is CASSVSGTPNTEAFF. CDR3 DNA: TGCGCCAGCAGCGTATCCGGGACACCGAACACTGAAGCTTTCTTT.

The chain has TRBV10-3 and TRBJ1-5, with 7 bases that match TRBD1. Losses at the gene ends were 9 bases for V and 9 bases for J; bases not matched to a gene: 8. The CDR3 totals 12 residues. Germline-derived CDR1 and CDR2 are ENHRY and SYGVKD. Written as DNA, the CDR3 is TGTGCCATAGGGGGCTCGATAGTGCCCCAGCATTTT. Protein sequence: CAIGGSIVPQHF.

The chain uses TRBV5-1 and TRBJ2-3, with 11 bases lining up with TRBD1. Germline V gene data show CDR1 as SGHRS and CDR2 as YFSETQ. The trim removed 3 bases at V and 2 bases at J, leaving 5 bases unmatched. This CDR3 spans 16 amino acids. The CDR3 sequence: CASSSRDRGVTDTQYF. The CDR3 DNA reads TGCGCCAGCAGCTCCCGGGACAGGGGGGTCACAGATACGCAGTATTTT.

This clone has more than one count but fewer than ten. The CDR3 loop reads CAISTSGSNEQYF. For the CDR3, the DNA is TGTGCCATCAGCACTAGCGGGAGTAACGAGCAGTACTTC. The chain links TRBV10-3 to TRBJ2-7, with 11 bases identical to TRBD2. The junction had 3 bases not matched to a gene; V was cut back by 6 bases and J by 5 bases. The germline V gene has CDR1 ENHRY and CDR2 SYGVKD. CDR3 size: 13 residues.

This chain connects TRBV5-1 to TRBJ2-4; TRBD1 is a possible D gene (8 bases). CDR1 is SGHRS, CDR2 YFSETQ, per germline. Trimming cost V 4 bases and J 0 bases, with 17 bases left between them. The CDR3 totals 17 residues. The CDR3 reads CASSPGGQALAKNIQYF. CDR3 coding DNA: TGCGCCAGCAGCCCGGGGGGACAGGCTTTAGCCAAAAACATTCAGTACTTC.

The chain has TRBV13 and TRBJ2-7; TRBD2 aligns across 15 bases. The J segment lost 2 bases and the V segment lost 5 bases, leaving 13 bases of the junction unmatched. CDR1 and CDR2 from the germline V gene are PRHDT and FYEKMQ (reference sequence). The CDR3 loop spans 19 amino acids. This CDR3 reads CASSDGTSGGWGLTYEQYF. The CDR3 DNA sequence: TGTGCCAGCAGCGATGGGACTAGCGGGGGGTGGGGCCTCACCTACGAGCAGTACTTC.

The CDR3 loop reads CASSSAGAAYNEQFF. As DNA, the CDR3 is TGTGCCAGCAGCTCAGCGGGAGCTGCCTACAATGAGCAGTTCTTC. This chain uses TRBV5-4 with TRBJ2-1; 8 bases are a match to TRBD2. The CDR3 spans 15 residues. Germline CDR1 reads SGHNT; CDR2 reads YYREEE (reference sequence). Losses at the gene ends were 3 bases for V and 2 bases for J; bases not matched to a gene: 4.

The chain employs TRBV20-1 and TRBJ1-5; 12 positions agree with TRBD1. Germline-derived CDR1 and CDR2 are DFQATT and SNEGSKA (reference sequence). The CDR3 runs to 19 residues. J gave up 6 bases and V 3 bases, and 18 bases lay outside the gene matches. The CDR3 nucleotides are TGCAGTGCTAGTTATTCTGGGACAGGGGGCTCGGTAGTAGGTCAGCCCCAGCATTTT. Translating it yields CSASYSGTGGSVVGQPQHF.

The CDR3 bases are TGTGCCAGCAGCTTAGTGAGGGAAGAGACCCAGTACTTC. Its protein is CASSLVREETQYF. This chain connects TRBV11-2 to TRBJ2-5; D may be TRBD2 (5 bases). The CDR3 length is 13 residues. The V gene lost 1 base and the J gene lost 3 bases, with 6 bases spanning the gap. Germline loops: CDR1 SGHAT, CDR2 FQNNGV.

DNA of the CDR3: TGTGCCAGCAGCCAAGTCCCACTAGTCAGCGAGCAGTACTTC. Translated: CASSQVPLVSEQYF. The J gene is TRBJ2-7, the V gene TRBV3-1 (or the pseudogene TRBV3-2), with D possibly TRBD2 on 5 matching bases. V lost 1 base to trimming and J lost 6 bases, with 13 bases between them. The germline V gene encodes CDR1 LGHDT and CDR2 YNNKEL (reference sequence). The CDR3 extends over 14 amino acids.

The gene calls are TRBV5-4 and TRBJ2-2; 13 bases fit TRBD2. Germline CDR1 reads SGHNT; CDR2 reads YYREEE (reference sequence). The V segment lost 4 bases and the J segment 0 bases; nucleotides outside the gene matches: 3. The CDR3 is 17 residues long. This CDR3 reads CASSRTSGRANTGELFF. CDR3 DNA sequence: TGTGCCAGCAGCAGGACTAGCGGGAGAGCGAACACCGGGGAGCTGTTTTTT.

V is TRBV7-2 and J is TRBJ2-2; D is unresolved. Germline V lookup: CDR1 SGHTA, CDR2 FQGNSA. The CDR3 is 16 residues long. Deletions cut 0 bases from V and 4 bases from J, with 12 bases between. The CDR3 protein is CASSLAGQAVTGELFF. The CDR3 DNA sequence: TGTGCCAGCAGCTTAGCGGGTCAGGCCGTCACCGGGGAGCTGTTTTTT.

The CDR3 is CASSSQGALLEGYTF. The CDR3 nucleotides read TGTGCCAGCAGCTCCCAGGGGGCGCTTTTGGAAGGCTACACCTTC. The V gene is TRBV7-3, the J gene TRBJ1-2, with 8 bases fitting TRBD1. Germline V gene lookup returns CDR1 SGHTA and CDR2 FQGTGA. CDR3 size: 15 residues. Trimming removed 4 bases from V and 8 bases from J; junction bases left unmatched: 12.

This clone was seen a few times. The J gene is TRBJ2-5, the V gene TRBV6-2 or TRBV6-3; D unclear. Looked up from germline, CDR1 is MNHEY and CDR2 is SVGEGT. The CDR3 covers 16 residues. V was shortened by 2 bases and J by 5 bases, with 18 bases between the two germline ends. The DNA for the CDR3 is TGTGCCAGCAGTTACCCCCGAAAAAACCAACGGGAGACCCAGTACTTC. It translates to CASSYPRKNQRETQYF.

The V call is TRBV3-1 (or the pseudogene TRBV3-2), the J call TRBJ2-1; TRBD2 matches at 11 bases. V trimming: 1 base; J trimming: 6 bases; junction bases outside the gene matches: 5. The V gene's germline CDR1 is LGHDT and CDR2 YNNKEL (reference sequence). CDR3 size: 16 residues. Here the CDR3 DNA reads TGTGCCAGCAGCCAAGTAAGCACTAGCGGGAGCAATGAGCAGTTCTTC. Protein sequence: CASSQVSTSGSNEQFF.

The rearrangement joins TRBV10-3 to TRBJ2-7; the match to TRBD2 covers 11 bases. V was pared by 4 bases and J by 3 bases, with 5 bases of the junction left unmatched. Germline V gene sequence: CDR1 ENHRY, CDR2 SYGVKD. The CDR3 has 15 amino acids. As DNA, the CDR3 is TGTGCCATCAGTGGGCGGGGACTAGCGGACTACGAGCAGTACTTC. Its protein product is CAISGRGLADYEQYF.

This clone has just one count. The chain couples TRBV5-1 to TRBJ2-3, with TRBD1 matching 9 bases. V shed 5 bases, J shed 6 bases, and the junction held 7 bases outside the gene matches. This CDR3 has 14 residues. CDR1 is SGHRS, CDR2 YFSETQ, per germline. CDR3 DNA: TGCGCCAGCAGTACGGGACAGGGAGGGGATACGCAGTATTTT. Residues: CASSTGQGGDTQYF.